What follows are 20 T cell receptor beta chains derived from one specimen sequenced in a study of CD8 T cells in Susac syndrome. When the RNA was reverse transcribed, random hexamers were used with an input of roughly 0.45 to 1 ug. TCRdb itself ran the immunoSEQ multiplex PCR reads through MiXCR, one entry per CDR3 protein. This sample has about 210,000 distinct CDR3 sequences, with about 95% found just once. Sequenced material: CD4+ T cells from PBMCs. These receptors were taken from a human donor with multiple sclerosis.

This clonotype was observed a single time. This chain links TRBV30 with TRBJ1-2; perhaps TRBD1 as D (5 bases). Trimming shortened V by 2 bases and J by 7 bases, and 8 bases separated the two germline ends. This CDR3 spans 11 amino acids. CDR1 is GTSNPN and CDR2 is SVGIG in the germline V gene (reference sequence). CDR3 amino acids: CAWSPQGGYTF. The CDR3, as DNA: TGTGCCTGGAGTCCCCAGGGTGGCTACACCTTC.

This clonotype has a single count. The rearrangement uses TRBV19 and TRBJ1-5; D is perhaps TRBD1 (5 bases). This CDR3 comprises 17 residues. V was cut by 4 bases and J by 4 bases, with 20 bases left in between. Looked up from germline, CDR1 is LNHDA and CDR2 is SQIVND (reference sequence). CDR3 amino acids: CASSTFGGYSSNQPQHF. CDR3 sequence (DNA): TGTGCCAGTAGTACGTTCGGGGGGTACAGCTCGAATCAGCCCCAGCATTTT.

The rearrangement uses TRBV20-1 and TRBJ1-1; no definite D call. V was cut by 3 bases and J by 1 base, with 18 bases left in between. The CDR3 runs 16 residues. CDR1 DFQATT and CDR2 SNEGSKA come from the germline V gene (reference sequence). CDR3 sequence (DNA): TGCAGTGCTAGCCCACTGGGAGGAAGGAAGAACACTGAAGCTTTCTTT. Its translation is CSASPLGGRKNTEAFF.

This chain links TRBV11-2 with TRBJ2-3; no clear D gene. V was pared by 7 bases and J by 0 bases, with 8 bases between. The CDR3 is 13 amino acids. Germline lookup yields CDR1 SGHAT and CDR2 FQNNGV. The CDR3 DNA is TGTGCCAGCAAAGGGTTTAGCACAGATACGCAGTATTTT. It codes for CASKGFSTDTQYF.

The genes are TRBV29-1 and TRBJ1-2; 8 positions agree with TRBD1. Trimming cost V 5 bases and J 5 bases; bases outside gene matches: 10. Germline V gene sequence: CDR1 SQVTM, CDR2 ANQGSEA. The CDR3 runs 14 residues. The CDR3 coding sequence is TGCAGCGTTCCAGACAGGGGTGATGAATATGGCTACACCTTC. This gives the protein CSVPDRGDEYGYTF.

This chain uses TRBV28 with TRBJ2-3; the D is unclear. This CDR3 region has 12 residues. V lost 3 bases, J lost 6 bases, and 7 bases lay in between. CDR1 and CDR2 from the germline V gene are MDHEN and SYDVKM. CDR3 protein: CASSFQWDTQYF. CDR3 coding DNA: TGTGCCAGCAGTTTCCAATGGGATACGCAGTATTTT.

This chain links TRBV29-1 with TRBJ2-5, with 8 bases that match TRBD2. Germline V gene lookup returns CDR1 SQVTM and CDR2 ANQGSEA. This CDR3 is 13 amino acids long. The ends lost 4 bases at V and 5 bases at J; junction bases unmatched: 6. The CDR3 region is CSVVREGRETQYF. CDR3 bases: TGCAGCGTTGTTCGGGAGGGACGGGAGACCCAGTACTTC.

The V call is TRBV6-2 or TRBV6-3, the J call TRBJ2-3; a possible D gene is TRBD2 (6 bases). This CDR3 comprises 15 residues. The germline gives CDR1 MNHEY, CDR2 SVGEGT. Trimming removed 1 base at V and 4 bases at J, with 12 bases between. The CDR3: CASSYYRGTSDTQYF. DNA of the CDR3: TGTGCCAGCAGTTACTACCGCGGGACTTCAGATACGCAGTATTTT.

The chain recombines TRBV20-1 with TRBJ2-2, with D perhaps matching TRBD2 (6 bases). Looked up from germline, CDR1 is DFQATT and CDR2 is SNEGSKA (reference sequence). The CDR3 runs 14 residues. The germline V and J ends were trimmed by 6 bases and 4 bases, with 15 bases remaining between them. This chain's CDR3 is CSAEGTPRTGELFF. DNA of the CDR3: TGCAGTGCGGAGGGGACTCCTCGCACCGGGGAGCTGTTTTTT.

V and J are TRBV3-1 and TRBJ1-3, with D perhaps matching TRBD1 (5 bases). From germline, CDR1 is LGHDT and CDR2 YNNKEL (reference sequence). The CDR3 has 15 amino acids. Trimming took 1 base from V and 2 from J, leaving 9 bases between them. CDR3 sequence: CASSQAGRAGNTIYF. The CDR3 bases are TGTGCCAGCAGCCAAGCGGGGCGGGCTGGAAACACCATATATTTT.

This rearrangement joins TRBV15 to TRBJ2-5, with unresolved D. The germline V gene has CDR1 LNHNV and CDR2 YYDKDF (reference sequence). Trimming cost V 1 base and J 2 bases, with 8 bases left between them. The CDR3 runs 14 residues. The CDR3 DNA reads TGTGCCACCAGCAGAGTAGGTACACAAGAGACCCAGTACTTC. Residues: CATSRVGTQETQYF.

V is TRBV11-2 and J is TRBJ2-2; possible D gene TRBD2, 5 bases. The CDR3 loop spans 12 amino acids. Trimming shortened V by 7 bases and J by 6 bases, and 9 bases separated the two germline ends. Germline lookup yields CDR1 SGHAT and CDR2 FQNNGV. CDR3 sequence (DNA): TGTGCCAGCAAGAGGGCCCCCGGGGAGCTGTTTTTT. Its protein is CASKRAPGELFF.

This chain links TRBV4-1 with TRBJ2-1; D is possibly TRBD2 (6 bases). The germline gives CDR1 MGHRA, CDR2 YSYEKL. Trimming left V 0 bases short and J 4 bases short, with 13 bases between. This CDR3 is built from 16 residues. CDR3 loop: CASSQDRDSGYNEQFF. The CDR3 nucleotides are TGCGCCAGCAGCCAAGACCGGGACTCGGGGTACAATGAGCAGTTCTTC.

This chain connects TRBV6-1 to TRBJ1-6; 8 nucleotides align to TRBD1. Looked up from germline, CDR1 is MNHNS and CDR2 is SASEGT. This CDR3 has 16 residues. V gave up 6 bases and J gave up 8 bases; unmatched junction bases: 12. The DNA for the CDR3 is TGTGCCAGCAGCCTCGGACAGGGAAGTTTTCATTCACCCCTCCACTTT. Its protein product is CASSLGQGSFHSPLHF.

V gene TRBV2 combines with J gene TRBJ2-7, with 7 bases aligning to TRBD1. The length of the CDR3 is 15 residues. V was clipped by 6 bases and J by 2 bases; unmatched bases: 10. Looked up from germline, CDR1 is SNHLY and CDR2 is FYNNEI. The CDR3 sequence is CASRVTGTPTYEQYF. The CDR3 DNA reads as TGTGCCAGCAGGGTGACAGGGACCCCTACCTACGAGCAGTACTTC.

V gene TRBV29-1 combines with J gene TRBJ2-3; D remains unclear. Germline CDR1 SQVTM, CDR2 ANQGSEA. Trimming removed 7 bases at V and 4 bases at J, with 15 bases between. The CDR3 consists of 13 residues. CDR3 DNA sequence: TGCAGCGCAAACGGGTGGCGTTCAGATACGCAGTATTTT. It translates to CSANGWRSDTQYF.

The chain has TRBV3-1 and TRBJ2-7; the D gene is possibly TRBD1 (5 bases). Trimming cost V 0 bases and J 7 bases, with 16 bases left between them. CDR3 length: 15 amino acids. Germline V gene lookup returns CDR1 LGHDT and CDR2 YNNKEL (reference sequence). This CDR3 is CASSQEVLGAGEQYF. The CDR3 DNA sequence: TGTGCCAGCAGCCAAGAAGTCTTAGGGGCAGGGGAGCAGTACTTC.

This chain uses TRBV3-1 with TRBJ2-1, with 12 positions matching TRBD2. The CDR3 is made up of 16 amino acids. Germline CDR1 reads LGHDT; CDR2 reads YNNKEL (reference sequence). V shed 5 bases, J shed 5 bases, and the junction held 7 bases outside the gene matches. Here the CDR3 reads CASSFPLAGGDNEQFF. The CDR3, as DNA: TGTGCCAGCAGCTTCCCACTAGCGGGGGGTGACAATGAGCAGTTCTTC.

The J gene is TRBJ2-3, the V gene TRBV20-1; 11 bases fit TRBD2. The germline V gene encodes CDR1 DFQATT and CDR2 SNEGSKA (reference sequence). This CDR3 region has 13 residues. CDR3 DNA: TGCAGCTGCGGAGGGACTAGCGGTGATACGCAGTATTTT. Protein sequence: CSCGGTSGDTQYF.

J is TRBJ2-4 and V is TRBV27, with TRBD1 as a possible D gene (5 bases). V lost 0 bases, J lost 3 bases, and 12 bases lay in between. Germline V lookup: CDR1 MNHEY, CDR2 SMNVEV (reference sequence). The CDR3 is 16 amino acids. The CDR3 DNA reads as TGTGCCAGCAGTTTATCGATAGGGGTCGGCAAAAACATTCAGTACTTC. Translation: CASSLSIGVGKNIQYF.